This TCR beta chain derives from a study of shared clonotypes between healthy human individuals. Study information: CD4 naive cells filled three plates per donor, CD4 memory three, CD8 naive two and CD8 memory one.

TCRdb keeps only in-frame clones here, not all; method: immunoSEQ multiplex PCR. The sample shows about 2 million clones, roughly 96% of them seen only once. The CDR3 runs to 14 residues. The V gene lost 5 bases and the J gene lost 2 bases, with 9 bases spanning the gap. CDR1 is MNHEY and CDR2 is SVGAGI in the germline V gene. Sequenced input: naive CD4+ T cells sorted from blood. The subset here: CD45RA+ positively selected. The receptor comes from a man between 18 and 35 years old in good health. The chain carries TRBV6-5 and TRBJ2-2; no clear D gene. CDR3 region: CASSPMQNTGELFF. For the CDR3, the DNA is TGTGCCAGCAGTCCCATGCAAAACACCGGGGAGCTGTTTTTT.